The source of this T cell receptor (beta chain) is a study of spatial heterogeneity in lung cancer. On the study more broadly: Combinations of a unique TCR and a UMI were tallied in raw reads, and on average each appeared more than ten times.

Regarding time point: sample taken at primary tumor resection. Unsorted samples of tumor, nontumor lung or frozen PBMC had their whole RNA sequenced. The roughly 79 donors had untreated early-stage non-small cell lung cancer. The CDR3 is 12 residues long. Per the germline V gene, CDR1 is DFQATT and CDR2 is SNEGSKA (reference sequence). The ends were cut back, 4 bases at V and 2 bases at J, with 8 bases in the middle. Many counts were recorded for this clonotype. Using its own MiXCR run on the 5' RACE reads, TCRdb lists one record per CDR3 protein. The table lists 20,000 to 25,000 distinct CDR3 sequences, approximately 4.4% of them singletons, with 7.4% in the top ten.

This chain connects TRBV20-1 to TRBJ2-5; D unresolved. The source is a male donor with early-stage non-small cell lung cancer. This material consisted of PBMCs, taken at surgery. CDR3 sequence reads: CSAIPGQETQYF. The CDR3 nucleotides are TGCAGTGCTATTCCGGGTCAAGAGACCCAGTACTTC.